This TCR beta chain came from a study of CD8 T cells in ankylosing spondylitis (dated by TCRdb to between 2016 and 2019). A note on the overall study: T cell receptor beta repertoires were profiled in healthy donors and ankylosing spondylitis patients so that disease-linked TCR variants could be found. Peripheral blood was sampled, and synovial fluid was also collected from ankylosing spondylitis patients. The whole study cohort included over a hundred healthy donors and 25 ankylosing spondylitis patients. Beyond this particular receptor, the publication reports: In peripheral blood, the disease-linked clones were found at relatively low frequencies and had a CD8+ phenotype. Some of the motif variants had been reported before in the synovial fluid and blood of reactive arthritis patients, a finding that suggests common disease-initiation mechanisms. Significant enrichment of the disease-linked clones was reported in matched synovial fluid samples from ankylosing spondylitis patients. A TCR beta motif of 7 or 8 highly homologous amino acid variants appeared characteristic of blood from ankylosing spondylitis patients.

Including cysteine and phenylalanine, the CDR3 has 13 amino acids. The kept DNA is CDR3 alone, 39 bases in frame from the first base. The germline V gene yields ENHRY for CDR1 and SYGVKD for CDR2. V is pared back by 10 bases and J by 0 bases, with 9 bases lying between the germline termini. Of note for this clonotype: Its cognate antigen has yet to be identified. No much larger clonotype is one base removed from it; base qualities were not supplied.

TCRdb lists the instrument as Illumina HiSeq 2500. Quantitative 5'-RACE with molecular barcodes was used to prepare TCR beta libraries. As for the authors' bioinformatics: A new computational method based on a probabilistic model of VDJ rearrangement was used to identify disease-linked TCR variants. TCRdb cleaned the public reads at Q25 with fastp, built clones with MiXCR and kept in-frame beta chains. Merged by CDR3 protein, the rows form single entries marked with the most common genes and DNA. V and J calls and clone size were set by TCRdb, not the authors. The sample contains roughly 200,000 distinct CDR3 sequences, roughly 13% of them found a single time. Approximately 16% of the sample is held by the ten biggest clonotypes.

In this chain, TRBV10-3 is recombined with TRBJ1-4; TRBD1 is a weak D gene call, 5 bases matching. The receptor comes from a male donor with ankylosing spondylitis or in good health (not recorded which). What was sequenced was blood, either unsorted or a sorted T cell fraction (not recorded which). The CDR3 sequence is CATGVPTNEKLFF. The sequence in DNA is TGTGCCACGGGGGTGCCAACTAATGAAAAACTGTTTTTT.